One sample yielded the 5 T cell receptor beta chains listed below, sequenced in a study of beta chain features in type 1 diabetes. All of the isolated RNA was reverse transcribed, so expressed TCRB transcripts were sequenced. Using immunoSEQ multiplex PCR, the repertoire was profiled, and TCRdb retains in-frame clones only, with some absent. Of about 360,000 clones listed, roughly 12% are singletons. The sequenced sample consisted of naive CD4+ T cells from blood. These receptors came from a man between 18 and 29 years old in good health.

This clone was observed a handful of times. The CDR3, as DNA: TGTGCCTCCCCGACAGGGTATGGCTACACCTTC. Protein product: CASPTGYGYTF. This rearrangement joins TRBV30 to TRBJ1-2; 7 nucleotides line up with TRBD1. Germline V gives CDR1 GTSNPN, CDR2 SVGIG (reference sequence). The V and J ends lost 7 bases and 5 bases, in that order; junction bases with no gene match: 4. The CDR3 extends over 11 amino acids.

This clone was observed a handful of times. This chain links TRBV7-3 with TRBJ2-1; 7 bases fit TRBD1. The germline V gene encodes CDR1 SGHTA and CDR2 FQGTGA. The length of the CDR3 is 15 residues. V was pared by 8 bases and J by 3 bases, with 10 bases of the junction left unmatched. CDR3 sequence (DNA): TGTGCCAGCGCTAAACAGGGGCCCTACTACAATGAGCAGTTCTTC. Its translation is CASAKQGPYYNEQFF.

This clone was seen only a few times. CDR3 DNA sequence: TGCAGCGTATCCTACAGGGCCACGTTAGGTGAAGCTTTCTTT. Amino acid sequence: CSVSYRATLGEAFF. The rearrangement joins TRBV29-1 to TRBJ1-1, with D possibly being TRBD1 (6 bases). Germline V gene lookup returns CDR1 SQVTM and CDR2 ANQGSEA. Between the trimmed V and J ends, which lost 6 bases and 7 bases, there was a span of 21 bases. This CDR3 spans 14 amino acids.

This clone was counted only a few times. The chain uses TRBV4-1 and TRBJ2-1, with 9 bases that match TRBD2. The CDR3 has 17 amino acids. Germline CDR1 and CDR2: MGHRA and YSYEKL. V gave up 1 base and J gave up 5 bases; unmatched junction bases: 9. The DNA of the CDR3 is TGCGCCAGCAGCCAAGTTTCCACTAGCGGGCCCGACAATGAGCAGTTCTTC. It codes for CASSQVSTSGPDNEQFF.

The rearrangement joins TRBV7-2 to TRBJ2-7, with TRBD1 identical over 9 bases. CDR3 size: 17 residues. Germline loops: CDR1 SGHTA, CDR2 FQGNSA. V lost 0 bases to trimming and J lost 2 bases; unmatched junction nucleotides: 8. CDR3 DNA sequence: TGTGCCAGCAGCTTAGCGGCTCGGACAGGGGCAGCCTACGAGCAGTACTTC. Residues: CASSLAARTGAAYEQYF.